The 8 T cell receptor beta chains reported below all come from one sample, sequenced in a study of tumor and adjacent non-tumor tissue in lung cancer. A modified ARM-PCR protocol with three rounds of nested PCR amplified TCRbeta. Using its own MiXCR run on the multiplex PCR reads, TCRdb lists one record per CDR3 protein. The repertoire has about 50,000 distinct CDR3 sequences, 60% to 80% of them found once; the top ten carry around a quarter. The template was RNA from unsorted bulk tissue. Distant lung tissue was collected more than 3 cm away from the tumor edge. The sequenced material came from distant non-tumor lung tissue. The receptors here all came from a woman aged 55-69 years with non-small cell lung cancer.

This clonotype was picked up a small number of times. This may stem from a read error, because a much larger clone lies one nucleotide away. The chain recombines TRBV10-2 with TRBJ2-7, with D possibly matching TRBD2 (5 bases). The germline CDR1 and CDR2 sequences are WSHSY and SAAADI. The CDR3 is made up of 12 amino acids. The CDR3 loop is CVSSEGTYEQYF. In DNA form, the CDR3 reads TGCGTCAGCAGTGAGGGTACCTACGAGCAGTACTTC.

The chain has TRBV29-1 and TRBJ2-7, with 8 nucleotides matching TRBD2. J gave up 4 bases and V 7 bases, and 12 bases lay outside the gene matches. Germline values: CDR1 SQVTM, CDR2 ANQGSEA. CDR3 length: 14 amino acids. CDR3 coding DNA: TGCAGCGCTGGATCTAGCGGGTCTACTTACGAGCAGTACTTC. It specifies CSAGSSGSTYEQYF.

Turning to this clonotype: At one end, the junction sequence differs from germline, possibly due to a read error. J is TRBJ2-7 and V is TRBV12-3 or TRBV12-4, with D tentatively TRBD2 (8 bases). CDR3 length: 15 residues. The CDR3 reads CGSSIQGTRRIEQYF. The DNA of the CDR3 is TGTGGCAGCAGCATACAGGGGACTAGGAGAATCGAGCAGTACTTC.

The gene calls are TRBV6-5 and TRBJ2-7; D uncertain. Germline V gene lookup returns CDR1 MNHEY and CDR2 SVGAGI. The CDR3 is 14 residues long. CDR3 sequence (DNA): TGTGTCAACAGTCGCCGGGCTTCACTTTACGAGCAGTACTTC. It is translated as CVNSRRASLYEQYF.

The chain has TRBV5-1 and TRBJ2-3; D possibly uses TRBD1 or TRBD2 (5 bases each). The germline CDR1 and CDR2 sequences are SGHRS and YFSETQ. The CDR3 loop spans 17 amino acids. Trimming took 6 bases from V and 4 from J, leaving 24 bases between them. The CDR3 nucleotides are TGCGCCAGCACTCCAAGTTCGGGGCCAGCGGTAGCAGATACGCAGTATTTT. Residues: CASTPSSGPAVADTQYF.

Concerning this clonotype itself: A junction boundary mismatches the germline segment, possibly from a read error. For the CDR3, the DNA is TGTGCCAGCAGTTTAAGCATAGCGGGAGCCTATAATGAGCAGTTCTTC. This sequence encodes CASSLSIAGAYNEQFF. This chain joins TRBV12-3 or TRBV12-4 and TRBJ2-1; 9 positions match TRBD2. The CDR3 length is 16 residues.

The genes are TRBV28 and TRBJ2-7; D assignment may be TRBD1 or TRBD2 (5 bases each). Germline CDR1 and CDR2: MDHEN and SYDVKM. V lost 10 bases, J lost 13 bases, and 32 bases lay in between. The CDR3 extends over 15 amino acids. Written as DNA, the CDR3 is TGTGCCATCATCACTTTGAGGGGATTTTCCCACGAACAATACTTC. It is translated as CAIITLRGFSHEQYF.

The CDR3 DNA sequence: TGTGCCAGCAGTCCGGGGAGCCTTCGCGAGCAGTACTTC. It translates to CASSPGSLREQYF. This chain uses TRBV6-1 with TRBJ2-7; D perhaps matches TRBD2 (5 bases). Per the germline V gene, CDR1 is MNHNS and CDR2 is SASEGT. The germline V and J ends were trimmed by 5 bases and 6 bases, with 14 bases remaining between them. The CDR3 is 13 amino acids.